This T cell receptor beta chain was recorded in a study of blood T cell repertoires in COVID-19 (dated by TCRdb to the early 2020s). In the study overall: The collaborator samples originated in the United States, Italy and Spain and spanned the acute and convalescent phases of COVID-19. The prospective study material was composed of cDNA or gDNA derived from T cells, B-cell-depleted T cells, or PBMCs. Subjects who had been exposed to COVID-19, were actively infected with it, or had recovered from it provided the deeply sampled blood TCRbeta repertoires that made up the dataset. The repertoires were made available in a free public database intended to serve as a resource for research on the immune response to SARS-CoV-2. Samples were obtained from the ongoing ImmuneRACE study (first 160 participants) and from some 1,200 subjects provided by 6 global collaborators. Nearly every sample came with metadata listing a de-identified subject ID, COVID-19 status, age in years and sex. Where available, HLA class I and class II types were obtained from metadata supplied by the sample provider rather than from assay-based typing. Study-level results and caveats: How much clinical and demographic metadata was included differed by source and by participant, and the metadata was provided uncurated.

Note on this clone: There is no known antigen for this receptor. No much larger clone exists at a distance of one base, and base qualities are not known.

TCRbeta CDR3 regions were amplified from genomic DNA by means of the immunoSEQ Assay, a bias-controlled multiplex PCR. The source study handled its data this way. Within the assay, amplification of reference gene primers was used to estimate how many nucleated cells each sample contained. To quantify the absolute abundance of each unique TCRbeta CDR3 rearrangement, sequence reads were collapsed and filtered. Productive Simpson clonality was computed per sample as the square root of Simpson's diversity index over productive rearrangements. TCRdb carries this immuneACCESS record with in-frame sequences only. Its versions omit some clonotypes, under half of them owing to an unresolved V gene in the studies checked, with the rest unexplained. That table is the source of V, J and clone size, and D and trimming were worked out from the DNA. This sample comprises about 240,000 clones, around 87% of them detected only once. The ten largest clonotypes hold less than 4% of the sample.

Participants in the prospective study were aged 18 to 89 years, lived in 20 to 30 United States geographic areas, and enrolled through a virtual design. In the prospective study, cohorts were assigned on the basis of participant-reported clinical history obtained from a screening survey and a study questionnaire. In the prospective study, mobile phlebotomists collected whole blood, serum and a nasopharyngeal or oropharyngeal swab from each participant. Participants in the prospective study had the option to provide additional blood draws and questionnaires over an approximately 2-month period. Prospective study blood samples were shipped either frozen or at room temperature before DNA extraction. The CDR3 spans 12 residues, from the cysteine through the phenylalanine. The kept DNA is CDR3 alone, 36 bases in frame from the first base. The V and J ends are trimmed by 1 base and 8 bases, leaving 6 bases between them. CDR1 and CDR2, per the germline V gene (reference sequence), are LNHDA and SQIVND.

This clonotype was sampled from a woman in her thirties or forties with acute COVID-19. The rearranged chain carries TRBV19 and TRBJ2-1; the D region possibly corresponds to TRBD2 (5 bases align). The specimen sequenced was PBMCs or T cells enriched from blood (not recorded which). Read as DNA, the sequence is TGTGCCAGTAGTATAGCCGGGGATGAGCAGTTCTTC. Its amino acids are CASSIAGDEQFF.